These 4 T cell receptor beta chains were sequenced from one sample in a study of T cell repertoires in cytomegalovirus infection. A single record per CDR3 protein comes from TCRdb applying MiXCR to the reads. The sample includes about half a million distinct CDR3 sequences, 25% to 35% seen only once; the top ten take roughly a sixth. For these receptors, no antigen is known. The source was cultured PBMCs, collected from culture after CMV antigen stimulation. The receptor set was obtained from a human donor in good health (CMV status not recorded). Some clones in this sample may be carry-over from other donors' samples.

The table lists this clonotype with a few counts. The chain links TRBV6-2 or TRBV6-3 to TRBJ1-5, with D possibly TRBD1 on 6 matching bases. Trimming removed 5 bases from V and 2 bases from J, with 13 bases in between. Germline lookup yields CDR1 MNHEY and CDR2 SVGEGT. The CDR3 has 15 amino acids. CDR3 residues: CASSLQGKRNQPQHF. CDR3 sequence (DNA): TGTGCCAGCAGTCTACAGGGCAAACGCAATCAGCCCCAGCATTTT.

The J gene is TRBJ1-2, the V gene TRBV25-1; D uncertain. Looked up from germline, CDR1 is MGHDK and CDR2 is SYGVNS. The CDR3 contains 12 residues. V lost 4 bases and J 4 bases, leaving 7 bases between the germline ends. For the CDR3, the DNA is TGTGCCAGCAGTGGAGTGGGCTATGGCTACACCTTC. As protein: CASSGVGYGYTF.

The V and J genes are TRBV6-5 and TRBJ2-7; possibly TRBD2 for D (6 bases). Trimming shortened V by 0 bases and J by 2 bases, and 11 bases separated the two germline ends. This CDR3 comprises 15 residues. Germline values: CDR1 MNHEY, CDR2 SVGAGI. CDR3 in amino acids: CASSYSIGRPYEQYV. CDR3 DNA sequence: TGTGCCAGCAGTTACTCTATCGGGAGACCCTACGAGCAGTACGTC.

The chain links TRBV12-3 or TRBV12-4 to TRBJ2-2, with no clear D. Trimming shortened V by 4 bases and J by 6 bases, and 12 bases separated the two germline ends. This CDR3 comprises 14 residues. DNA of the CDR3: TGTGCCAGCAGTTCTACAGCTGAGGCCGGGGAGCTGTTTTTT. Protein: CASSSTAEAGELFF.